The sequence of this TCR beta chain was determined in a study of early T cells in non-severe SARS-CoV-2 infection (dated by TCRdb to the early 2020s). Regarding the complete study: Because TCR sequencing relied on bulk RNA taken from unsorted whole blood, pairing of alpha and beta chains was not possible. What the research found in general, with its limitations: VDJdb matching was skewed toward anti-spike CD8 responses and likely underestimated virus-specific expansions, missing private and CD4 specificities.

As for this clonotype: Its antigen remains undetermined. Base-call qualities are not available, and no considerably larger clone is one nucleotide away.

The study was a case-control design nested within a healthcare worker cohort in London, UK, with weekly nasopharyngeal swab PCR tests and blood sampling. Between 23 and 31 March 2020, the week of the UK lockdown, healthcare workers were enrolled and then followed up weekly for as long as 16 weeks. The protocol used for the library was 5' RACE. Instrument used: NextSeq 500. The TCR library protocol attached unique molecular identifiers to individual cDNA molecules to correct for sequencing error and PCR bias. Both TCR alpha and beta chains were sequenced, and tight co-correlation was observed between alpha and beta sequence abundances in each sample. In the original analysis: V gene, J gene and CDR3 annotation of TCR sequences was performed with Decombinator V4. Expanded TCRs were defined as changing significantly between any two time points under a Poisson model with p below 0.0001. TCR abundances were normalised to the total number of TCRs sequenced per sample and expressed as counts per million. MAIT TCRs were defined by TRAV1-2 paired with TRAJ12, TRAJ20 or TRAJ33, and iNKT TCRs by TRAV10 paired with TRAJ18. VDJdb, accessed 1 November 2021, was searched for CMV, EBV and SARS-CoV-2 annotated TCRs, with TCRs annotated for multiple antigens excluded. TCRdb reanalyzed the raw reads on its own, using fastp at Q25 for trimming and MiXCR for clone calling, and kept in-frame beta chains. Here each entry gathers all rows of one CDR3 protein and keeps the most common genes and DNA. These V and J calls derive from TCRdb rather than the authors' analysis. Within this sample are over 100,000 distinct CDR3 sequences, with around 13% of them counted one time only. The ten largest make up approximately 6% of the sample.

The CDR3 goes from the cysteine to the phenylalanine over 17 residues. Solely the CDR3 DNA is kept, with 51 bases framed from the first base. CDR1 and CDR2 were assigned from the germline V gene (reference sequence) as DFQATT and SNEGSKA. Deletion took 7 bases off V and 0 bases off J, with a span of 19 bases between the germline ends. The TCR originated in an adult who was a healthcare worker with PCR-confirmed SARS-CoV-2 infection or an uninfected control (not recorded which). The chain is made from TRBV20-1 and TRBJ1-6; no D gene is confidently identified. The specimen sequenced was whole blood. The CDR3 protein is CSVSGSGTSSYNSPLHF. Read as DNA, the sequence is TGCAGTGTTAGCGGATCGGGCACGAGCTCCTATAATTCACCCCTCCACTTT.